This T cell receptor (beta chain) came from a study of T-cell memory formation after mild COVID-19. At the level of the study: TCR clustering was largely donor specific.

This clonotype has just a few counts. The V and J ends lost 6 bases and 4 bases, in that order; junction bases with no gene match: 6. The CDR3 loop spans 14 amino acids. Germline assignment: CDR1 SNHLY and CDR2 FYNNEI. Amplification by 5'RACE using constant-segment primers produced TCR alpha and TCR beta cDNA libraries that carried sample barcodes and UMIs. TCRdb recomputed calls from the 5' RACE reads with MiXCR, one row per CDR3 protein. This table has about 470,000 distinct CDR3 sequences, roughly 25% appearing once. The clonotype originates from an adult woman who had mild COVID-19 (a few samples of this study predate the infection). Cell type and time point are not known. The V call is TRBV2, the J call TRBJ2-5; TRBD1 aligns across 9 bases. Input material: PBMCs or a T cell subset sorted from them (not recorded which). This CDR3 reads CASREGQGGETQYF. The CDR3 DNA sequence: TGTGCCAGCAGGGAGGGACAGGGCGGAGAGACCCAGTACTTC.